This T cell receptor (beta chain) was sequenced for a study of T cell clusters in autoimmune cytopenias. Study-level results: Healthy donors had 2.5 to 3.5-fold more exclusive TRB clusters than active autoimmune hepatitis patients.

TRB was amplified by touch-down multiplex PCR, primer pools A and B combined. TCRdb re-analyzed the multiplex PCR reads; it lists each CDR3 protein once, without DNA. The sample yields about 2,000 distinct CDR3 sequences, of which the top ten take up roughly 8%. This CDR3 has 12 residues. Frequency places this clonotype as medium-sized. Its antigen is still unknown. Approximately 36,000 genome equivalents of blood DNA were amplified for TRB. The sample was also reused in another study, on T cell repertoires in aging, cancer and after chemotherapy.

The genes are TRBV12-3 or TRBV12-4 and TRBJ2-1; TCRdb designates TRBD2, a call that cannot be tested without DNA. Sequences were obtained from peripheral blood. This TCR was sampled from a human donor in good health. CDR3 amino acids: CASRGTRYEQFF.